This entry lists 16 T cell receptor beta chains sequenced from one sample in a study of OX40 agonist ivuxolimab in advanced cancers. The table came from immunoSEQ multiplex PCR; TCRdb's copy has only in-frame clones and leaves some out. Of more than 80,000 clones listed, roughly nine tenths are singletons. The specimen was CD4+ or CD8+ T cells sorted from blood, collected in a trial of the OX40 agonist ivuxolimab. The source of these receptors is an adult with an advanced solid tumor such as melanoma, head and neck, liver or kidney cancer.

J is TRBJ1-2 and V is TRBV6-1; D remains ambiguous. The CDR3 is made up of 13 amino acids. Trimming left V 8 bases short and J 1 base short, with 11 bases between. Germline V gene lookup returns CDR1 MNHNS and CDR2 SASEGT. The CDR3 DNA follows: TGTGCCAGCCCCGGGAATTTTAACTATGGCTACACCTTC. The encoded protein is CASPGNFNYGYTF.

This rearrangement joins TRBV27 to TRBJ1-6, with TRBD1 matching 11 bases. V gave up 6 bases and J gave up 6 bases; unmatched junction bases: 4. The germline gives CDR1 MNHEY, CDR2 SMNVEV (reference sequence). This CDR3 has 15 amino acids. In nucleotides, the CDR3 is TGTGCCAGCAGCACCGGACAGGGGGCTAATTCACCCCTCCACTTT. Residues: CASSTGQGANSPLHF.

The J gene is TRBJ2-7, the V gene TRBV6-6; tentative D call: TRBD1 (6 bases). CDR3 size: 14 residues. Germline assignment: CDR1 MNHNY and CDR2 SVGAGI (reference sequence). Trimming stripped 2 bases from V and 1 base from J, with 9 bases between. CDR3 sequence (DNA): TGTGCCAGCAGTTACCTGGGACAATCCTACGAGCAGTACTTC. Encoded protein: CASSYLGQSYEQYF.

The V call is TRBV28, the J call TRBJ1-3; TRBD1 is a possible D gene (5 bases). The germline gives CDR1 MDHEN, CDR2 SYDVKM. This CDR3 spans 16 amino acids. V shed 5 bases and J shed 0 bases, with 14 bases lying between them. DNA of the CDR3: TGTGCCAGCAGTCAGGGCAGGGACTACTCTGGAAACACCATATATTTT. Translated: CASSQGRDYSGNTIYF.

V is TRBV18 and J is TRBJ1-5; D is unclear. The length of the CDR3 is 12 residues. Trimming left V 6 bases short and J 4 bases short, with 7 bases between. The germline CDR1 and CDR2 sequences are KGHSH and LQKENI. The chain's CDR3 is CASSVGNQPQHF. The CDR3 DNA is TGTGCCAGCTCGGTTGGGAATCAGCCCCAGCATTTT.

This clone has just one count. The chain links TRBV7-9 to TRBJ1-2; tentative D call: TRBD1 (6 bases). Germline V lookup: CDR1 SEHNR, CDR2 FQNEAQ (reference sequence). Trimming left V 1 base short and J 4 bases short, with 13 bases between. The CDR3 covers 15 residues. CDR3 region: CASSLGGGAGYGYTF. CDR3 sequence (DNA): TGTGCCAGCAGCTTAGGTGGGGGGGCTGGCTATGGCTACACCTTC.

This clone was counted a single time. The rearrangement joins TRBV4-1 to TRBJ2-7, with TRBD2 matching 11 bases. The V segment lost 4 bases and the J segment 3 bases; nucleotides outside the gene matches: 5. From germline, CDR1 is MGHRA and CDR2 YSYEKL. The CDR3 extends over 15 amino acids. CDR3 sequence (DNA): TGCGCCAGCAGCCCGGCCGGGACTAGCGGCTACGAGCAGTACTTC. Encoded protein: CASSPAGTSGYEQYF.

This rearrangement joins TRBV6-1 to TRBJ2-3, with a tentative D call TRBD2 (7 bases). Germline V gives CDR1 MNHNS, CDR2 SASEGT. Trimming stripped 11 bases from V and 6 bases from J, with 18 bases between. The length of the CDR3 is 13 residues. CDR3 sequence (DNA): TGTGCCGGGGGGGTACAGGGCTATGATACGCAGTATTTT. This translates into CAGGVQGYDTQYF.

This clone was picked up one time. V usage is TRBV7-9 and J usage is TRBJ2-7; TRBD2 might be the D (5 bases). Deletions cut 3 bases from V and 3 bases from J, with 12 bases between. Germline loops: CDR1 SEHNR, CDR2 FQNEAQ (reference sequence). The length of the CDR3 is 14 residues. The CDR3 sequence is CASSLREGIYEQYF. The DNA of the CDR3 is TGTGCCAGCAGCTTGAGAGAGGGAATCTACGAGCAGTACTTC. The full variable domain, rest sourced from reference TRBV7-9 and TRBJ2-7, is DTGVSQNPRHKITKRGQNVTFRCDPISEHNRLYWYRQTLGQGPEFLTYFQNEAQLEKSRLLSDRFSAERPKGSFSTLEIQRTEQGDSAMYLCASSLREGIYEQYFGPGTRLTVT.

The chain joins TRBV13 to TRBJ1-1; maybe TRBD1 (5 bases). Germline V CDR1 and CDR2: PRHDT, FYEKMQ (reference sequence). This CDR3 comprises 14 residues. V shed 5 bases and J shed 0 bases, with 10 bases lying between them. The CDR3 sequence: CASSPVGVNTEAFF. For the CDR3, the DNA is TGTGCCAGCAGCCCGGTGGGGGTGAACACTGAAGCTTTCTTT.

The chain uses TRBV30 and TRBJ1-5, with D perhaps matching TRBD1 (6 bases). The germline gives CDR1 GTSNPN, CDR2 SVGIG (reference sequence). Trimming cost V 3 bases and J 2 bases, with 14 bases left between them. The CDR3 totals 15 residues. The CDR3, as DNA: TGTGCCTGGAGCGACGGAGGGGGTGGCAATCAGCCCCAGCATTTT. Its translation is CAWSDGGGGNQPQHF.

This chain joins TRBV25-1 and TRBJ1-2; 7 nucleotides line up with TRBD1. The CDR3 consists of 18 residues. Germline trimming cut 2 bases from V and 4 bases from J; bases unmatched to any gene: 16. Germline assignment: CDR1 MGHDK and CDR2 SYGVNS. The chain's CDR3 is CASSEPKAGTAATYGYTF. The DNA for the CDR3 is TGTGCCAGCAGTGAACCCAAGGCTGGGACAGCGGCAACCTATGGCTACACCTTC.

This sequence joins TRBV11-3 and TRBJ1-5, with D unclear. The V gene's germline CDR1 is SGHNT and CDR2 YENEEA. The CDR3 loop spans 13 amino acids. Trimming removed 4 bases from V and 4 bases from J, with 8 bases in between. The CDR3 sequence is CASSSDGNQPQHF. The CDR3 coding sequence is TGTGCCAGCAGCTCGGACGGGAATCAGCCCCAGCATTTT.

This clone appeared a single time. V and J are TRBV23-1 and TRBJ1-1; TRBD1 is a possible D gene (6 bases). TRBV23-1 has ORF status, its function being uncertain. CDR3 length equals 14 residues. The ends were cut back, 6 bases at V and 3 bases at J, with 14 bases in the middle. CDR3 loop: CASSYREVDTEAFF. Here the CDR3 DNA reads TGCGCCAGCAGCTACAGGGAGGTCGACACTGAAGCTTTCTTT.

This rearrangement joins TRBV20-1 to TRBJ1-1; a possible D gene is TRBD1 (5 bases). The CDR3 runs to 11 residues. Trimming removed 2 bases at V and 6 bases at J, with 7 bases between. CDR1 and CDR2 from the germline V gene are DFQATT and SNEGSKA (reference sequence). The CDR3 DNA follows: TGCAGTGCTAGAAGGGACCCTGAAGCTTTCTTT. Translated, it gives CSARRDPEAFF.

The V call is TRBV5-1, the J call TRBJ1-1; a possible D gene is TRBD1 (5 bases). The CDR3 spans 15 residues. The V end lost 1 base, the J end lost 0 bases, and 10 bases lay between the germline ends. Germline loops: CDR1 SGHRS, CDR2 YFSETQ. The CDR3, as DNA: TGCGCCAGCAGCTTGAGAGGGGTCATGAACACTGAAGCTTTCTTT. Translation gives CASSLRGVMNTEAFF.